This entry features one TCR beta chain sequence. No cognate antigen has been identified for it. Base qualities are not recorded, but no much larger clone differs from it by a single base. At one collaborating source in Seattle, patients were enrolled during active infection and were followed longitudinally through the course of disease. The collaborating institutions used their own protocols to collect whole blood in K2EDTA tubes. For TCRbeta analysis, collaborators shipped samples as frozen whole blood, isolated PBMCs, or DNA extracted from either of those sample types. TCRbeta CDR3 regions were amplified from genomic DNA by means of the immunoSEQ Assay, a bias-controlled multiplex PCR. The paper's data handling went like this. The number of nucleated cells in each sample was estimated from the amplification of reference gene primers within the assay. Sequence reads were collapsed and filtered to measure the absolute abundance of every unique TCRbeta CDR3 rearrangement. Productive Simpson clonality was computed per sample as the square root of Simpson's diversity index over productive rearrangements. TCRdb limited this immuneACCESS table to in-frame rearrangements with V and J called. A share of clones is missing; checked studies link under half to unresolved V genes, and the rest is unexplained. V, J and clone size were drawn from that table, and D and trimming were deduced from the DNA. For this sample the table gives some 160,000 clones, of which approximately 84% were detected only once. The ten largest clones capture under 3.5% of the sample.

This entry is derived from a study of blood T cell repertoires in COVID-19 (dated by TCRdb to 2019 to 2021). Describing the broader study: Samples covering the acute and convalescent phases of COVID-19 were provided by collaborators in the United States, Italy and Spain. Subjects who had been exposed to COVID-19, were actively infected with it, or had recovered from it provided the deeply sampled blood TCRbeta repertoires that made up the dataset. The repertoires were released in a freely available public database meant as a resource for research on the immune response to SARS-CoV-2. The prospective study material was composed of cDNA or gDNA derived from T cells, B-cell-depleted T cells, or PBMCs. A de-identified subject ID, COVID-19 status, age in years and sex were almost always included in the sample metadata. The samples were drawn from two sources: the first 160 participants of the ongoing ImmuneRACE study, and approximately 1,300 subjects contributed by 6 global collaborators. Where available, HLA class I and class II types were taken from metadata supplied by the sample provider and were not determined by assay-based typing. Broad study findings and their caveats: How much clinical and demographic metadata was included differed by source and by participant, and the metadata was provided uncurated.

Its CDR3 holds 14 amino acids, cysteine through phenylalanine. Just CDR3 DNA is preserved here, 42 bases in frame from base 1. V ends up 3 bases short and J 13 bases short, with an unmatched junction base count of 6. Taken from the germline V gene, the CDR1 and CDR2 loops are SGHRS and YFSETQ. Rearrangement joined TRBV5-1 to TRBJ2-1; 14 middle bases align to TRBD2. The source material was peripheral blood. This clonotype was sampled from a woman of 80 years or more with COVID-19, enrolled during active disease. This receptor carries the CDR3 CASSSGLAGESQFF. The DNA is as follows: TGCGCCAGCAGCTCGGGACTAGCGGGAGAGTCACAGTTCTTC.